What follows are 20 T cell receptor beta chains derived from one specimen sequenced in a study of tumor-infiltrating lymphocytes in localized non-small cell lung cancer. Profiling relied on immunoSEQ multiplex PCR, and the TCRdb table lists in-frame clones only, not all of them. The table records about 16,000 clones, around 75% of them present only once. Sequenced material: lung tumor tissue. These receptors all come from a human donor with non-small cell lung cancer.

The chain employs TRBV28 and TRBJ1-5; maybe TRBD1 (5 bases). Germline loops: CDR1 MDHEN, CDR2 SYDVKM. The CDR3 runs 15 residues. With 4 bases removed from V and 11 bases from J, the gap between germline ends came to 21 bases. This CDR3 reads CASSSEGARLVAQHF. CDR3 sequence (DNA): TGTGCCAGCAGTTCGGAAGGGGCGCGACTAGTGGCCCAGCATTTT.

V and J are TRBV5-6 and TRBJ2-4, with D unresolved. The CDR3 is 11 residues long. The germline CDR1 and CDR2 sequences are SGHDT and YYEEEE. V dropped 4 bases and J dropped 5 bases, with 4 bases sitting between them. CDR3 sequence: CASSHENIQYF. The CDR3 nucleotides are TGTGCCAGCAGCCATGAAAACATTCAGTACTTC.

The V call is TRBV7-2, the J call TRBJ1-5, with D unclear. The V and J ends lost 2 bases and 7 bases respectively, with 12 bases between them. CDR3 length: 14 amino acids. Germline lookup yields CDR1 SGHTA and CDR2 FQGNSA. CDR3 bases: TGTGCCAGCAGCTTACTTGGGGTAAAGCAGCCCCAGCATTTT. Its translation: CASSLLGVKQPQHF.

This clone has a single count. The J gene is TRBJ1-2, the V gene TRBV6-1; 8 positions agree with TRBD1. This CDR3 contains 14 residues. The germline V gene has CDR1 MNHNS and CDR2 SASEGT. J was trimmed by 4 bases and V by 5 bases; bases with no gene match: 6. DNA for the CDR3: TGTGCCAGCAGTATACAGGGGGTGGCCTATGGCTACACCTTC. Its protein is CASSIQGVAYGYTF.

The CDR3 spells CASSLGPMGEQYF. The CDR3 DNA is TGTGCCAGCAGTCTCGGACCGATGGGCGAGCAGTACTTC. The genes are TRBV6-5 and TRBJ2-7; no clear D. Germline lookup yields CDR1 MNHEY and CDR2 SVGAGI. V lost 5 bases and J 6 bases, leaving 14 bases between the germline ends. The CDR3 is made up of 13 amino acids.

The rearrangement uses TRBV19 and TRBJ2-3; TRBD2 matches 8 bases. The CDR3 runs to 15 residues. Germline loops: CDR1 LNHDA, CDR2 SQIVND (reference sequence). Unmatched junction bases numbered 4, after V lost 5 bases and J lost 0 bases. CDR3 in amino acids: CASSLGLVSTDTQYF. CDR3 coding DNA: TGTGCCAGTAGTTTGGGACTAGTGAGCACAGATACGCAGTATTTT.

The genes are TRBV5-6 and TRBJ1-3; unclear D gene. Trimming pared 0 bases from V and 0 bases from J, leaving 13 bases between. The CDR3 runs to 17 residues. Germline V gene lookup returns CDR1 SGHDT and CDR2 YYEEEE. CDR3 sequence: CASSLGELRHSGNTIYF. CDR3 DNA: TGTGCCAGCAGCTTGGGGGAGCTACGGCACTCTGGAAACACCATATATTTT.

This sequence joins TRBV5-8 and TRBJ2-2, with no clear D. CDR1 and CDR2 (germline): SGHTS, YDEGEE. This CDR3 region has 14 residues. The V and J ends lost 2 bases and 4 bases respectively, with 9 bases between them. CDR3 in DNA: TGTGCCAGCAGCTTAGATAGTCCCACCGGGGAGCTGTTTTTT. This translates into CASSLDSPTGELFF.

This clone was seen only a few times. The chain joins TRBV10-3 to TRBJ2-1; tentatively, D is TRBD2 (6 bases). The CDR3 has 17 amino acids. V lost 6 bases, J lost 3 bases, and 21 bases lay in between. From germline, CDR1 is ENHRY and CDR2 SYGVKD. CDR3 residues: CAISSLRGPPNYNEQFF. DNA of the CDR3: TGTGCCATCAGCTCGTTGCGGGGCCCCCCGAACTACAATGAGCAGTTCTTC.

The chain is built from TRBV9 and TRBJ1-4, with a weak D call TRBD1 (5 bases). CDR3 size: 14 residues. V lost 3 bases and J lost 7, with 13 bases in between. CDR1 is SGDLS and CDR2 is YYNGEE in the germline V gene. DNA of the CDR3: TGTGCCAGCAGCGCCCTCGGGGGGGGTGAAAAACTGTTTTTT. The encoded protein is CASSALGGGEKLFF.

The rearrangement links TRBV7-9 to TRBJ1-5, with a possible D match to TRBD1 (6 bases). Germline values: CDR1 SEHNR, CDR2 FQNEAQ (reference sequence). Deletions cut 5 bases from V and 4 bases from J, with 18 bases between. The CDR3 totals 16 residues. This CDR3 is CASSPSTGSQNQPQHF. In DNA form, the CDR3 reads TGTGCCAGCAGCCCGTCGACAGGCAGTCAAAATCAGCCCCAGCATTTT. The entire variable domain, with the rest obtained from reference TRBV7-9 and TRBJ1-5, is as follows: DTGVSQNPRHKITKRGQNVTFRCDPISEHNRLYWYRQTLGQGPEFLTYFQNEAQLEKSRLLSDRFSAERPKGSFSTLEIQRTEQGDSAMYLCASSPSTGSQNQPQHFGDGTRLSIL.

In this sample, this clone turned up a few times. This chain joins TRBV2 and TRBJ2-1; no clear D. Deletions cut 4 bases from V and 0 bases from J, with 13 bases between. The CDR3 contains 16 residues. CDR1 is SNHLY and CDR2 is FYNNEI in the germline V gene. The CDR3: CASSVSLVISYNEQFF. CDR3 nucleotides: TGTGCCAGCAGTGTCTCCCTAGTGATCTCCTACAATGAGCAGTTCTTC.

This CDR3 reads CASSIGTGGYEQYF. For the CDR3, the DNA is TGTGCCAGTAGTATTGGGACAGGGGGGTACGAGCAGTACTTC. This chain joins TRBV19 and TRBJ2-7; TRBD1 aligns across 11 bases. Germline V lookup: CDR1 LNHDA, CDR2 SQIVND (reference sequence). This CDR3 is built from 14 residues. After removal of 3 bases from V and 4 bases from J, the junction contained 2 bases not matched to a gene.

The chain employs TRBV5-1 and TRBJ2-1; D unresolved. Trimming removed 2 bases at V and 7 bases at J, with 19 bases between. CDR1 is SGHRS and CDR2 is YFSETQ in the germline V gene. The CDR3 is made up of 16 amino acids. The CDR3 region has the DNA TGCGCCAGCAGCTTACATCGGAGACCGGTGGGTAATGAGCAGTTCTTC. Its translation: CASSLHRRPVGNEQFF.

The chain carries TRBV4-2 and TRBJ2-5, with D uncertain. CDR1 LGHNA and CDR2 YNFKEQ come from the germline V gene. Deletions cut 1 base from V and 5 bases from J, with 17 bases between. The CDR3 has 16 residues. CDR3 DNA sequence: TGTGCCAGCAGCCAAGCTTTGGACCCAAGAAGGGAGACCCAGTACTTC. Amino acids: CASSQALDPRRETQYF.

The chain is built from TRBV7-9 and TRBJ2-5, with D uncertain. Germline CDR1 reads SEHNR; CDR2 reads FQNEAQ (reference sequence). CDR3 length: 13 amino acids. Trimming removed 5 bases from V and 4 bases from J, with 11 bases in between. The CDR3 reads CASSKDGLETQYF. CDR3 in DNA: TGTGCCAGCAGCAAGGACGGCCTAGAGACCCAGTACTTC.

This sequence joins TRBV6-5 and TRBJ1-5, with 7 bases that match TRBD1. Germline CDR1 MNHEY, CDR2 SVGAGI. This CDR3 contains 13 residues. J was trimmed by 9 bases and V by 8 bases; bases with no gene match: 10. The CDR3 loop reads CASQRGPSRPQHF. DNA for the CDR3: TGTGCCAGCCAAAGGGGGCCGTCCCGGCCCCAGCATTTT.

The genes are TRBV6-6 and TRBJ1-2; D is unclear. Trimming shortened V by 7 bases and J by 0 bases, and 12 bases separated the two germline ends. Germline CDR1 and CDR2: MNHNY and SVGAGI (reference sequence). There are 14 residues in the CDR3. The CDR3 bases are TGTGCCAGCAACCGAGCGAGTTCTAACTATGGCTACACCTTC. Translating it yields CASNRASSNYGYTF.

The CDR3 nucleotides are TGTGCCAGCAGTTACGACGGAGACACTGAAGCTTTCTTT. Its protein is CASSYDGDTEAFF. The chain recombines TRBV6-6 with TRBJ1-1; D call uncertain. CDR1 is MNHNY and CDR2 is SVGAGI in the germline V gene (reference sequence). This CDR3 contains 13 residues. V gave up 2 bases and J gave up 3 bases, with 7 bases separating them.

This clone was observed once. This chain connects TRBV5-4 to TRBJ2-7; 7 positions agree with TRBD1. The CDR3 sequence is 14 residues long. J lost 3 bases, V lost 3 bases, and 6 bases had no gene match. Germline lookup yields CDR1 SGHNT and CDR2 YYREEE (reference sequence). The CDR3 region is CASSSSTGIYEQYF. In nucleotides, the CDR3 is TGTGCCAGCAGCTCTTCGACAGGGATCTACGAGCAGTACTTC.